The entry that follows covers one T cell receptor beta chain sequence. No cognate antigen has been identified for it. The data stem from a study of cytomegalovirus exposure and HLA in healthy donors (dated by TCRdb to about 2017). General notes on the study: An earlier analysis of approximately 640 of the donors reported 250 to 300 Gb of sequence data and 117 million unique TCR beta sequences from some 180 million T cells. About 280 gigabases of sequencing data and approximately 92 million unique TCR sequences made up an early release that covered approximately 620 HLA-typed donors. Of the 398 genotyped donors, roughly 85% fell in the genetic ancestry cluster associated with self-reported Caucasian donors. The aim of the study was to test whether cataloging public T cell receptors could identify signatures of past pathogen exposure. The study profiled the T cell repertoires of hundreds of subjects by immunosequencing and related them to cytomegalovirus serostatus. A separate validation cohort of 90 to 150 different subjects was used in addition to the roughly 720-subject first cohort. To predict cytomegalovirus infection status, the study brought together high-throughput TCR immunosequencing, statistical association of individual TCRs with disease status, and machine learning. In a later analysis, previously published TCR beta repertoires from fewer than 750 donors were re-analyzed and high-resolution HLA genotyping was added so that TCR occurrence patterns could be studied. Rather than drawing on any new phenotypic data, the later analysis identified candidate immune exposures from TCR beta sequences and the way those sequences occurred across donors. An earlier analysis of some 600 of the donors applied high-throughput TCR beta sequencing to assess whether each TCR beta V gene segment acted as functional or pseudogenic. Donor age, sex, ethnicity and CMV serostatus were compiled alongside the repertoire data. Genome-wide SNP genotypes for about 65% of the roughly 700 donors were used in a later genetic analysis, which treated that subset as a discovery cohort. All discovery cohort repertoires had been generated on a single sequencing platform. HLA typing covered class I and class II loci at four-digit resolution. Typing coverage differed by locus: A, B, C, DRB1 and DQB1 were typed in about 620-630 donors, DQA1 in roughly 510, DPA1 in approximately 610, and DPB1 in 472. Roughly 5 DR-DQ haplotypes were handled as single units for association and clustering, since linkage in the cohort was strong. Among a few hundred genotyped donors of the cohort, an average of about 240,000 unique TCR beta nucleotide sequences were sequenced per donor, roughly 20% of them non-productive.

CDR3 length: 15 amino acids, cysteine to phenylalanine. Just CDR3 DNA is preserved here, 45 bases in frame from base 1. Relative to germline, V is 1 base shorter and J is 1 base shorter, with 7 bases between their ends. The germline V gene encodes CDR1 LGHNA and CDR2 YSLEER. The cohort consisted of approximately 670 healthy bone marrow donors. At the time of sampling, all cohort members were nominally healthy, though unrecorded immune exposures were likely present. The donor was CMV seropositive and was included in the group of some 290 seropositive cohort members. A peripheral blood sample was provided by each donor, and peripheral blood mononuclear cells were used for TCR beta sequencing. Genomic DNA extraction from the blood cell samples was performed with the Qiagen DNeasy Blood Extraction Kit. Libraries came from the immunoSEQ multiplex PCR assay. For the multiplex PCR, a mixture combining 60 forward primers for TCR Vbeta segments and 13 reverse primers for TCR Jbeta segments was used. A multiplex PCR assay on genomic DNA amplified the CDR3 region of rearranged TCR beta genes. The amplified TCR beta libraries were sequenced on the Illumina HiSeq System as 87-base-pair reads. In the source study's methods: Across the roughly 640 repertoires, a later analysis counted 80 million or so unique TCR beta chains, roughly 11 million of which were shared by at least two donors. To remove PCR and sequencing errors, raw reads were error-corrected and collapsed into unique sequences using a nearest-neighbor algorithm that merged closely related sequences. CDR3 sequences were aligned to IMGT reference sequences to assign V, D and J gene segments. For a sequence to be retained, at least a six-nucleotide match to both a V gene segment and a J gene segment was required. A rearrangement counted as productive if the CDR3 had no stop codons and remained in frame with V and J, and every other rearrangement counted as non-productive. CDR3 was defined according to IMGT convention as the region running from the second conserved V-encoded cysteine to the conserved J-encoded phenylalanine. Sequences without an unambiguous match to a single V gene segment were excluded from the earlier analysis of a few hundred of the donors. An earlier analysis of approximately 590 of the donors called V segments functional above 56.7% productive rearrangements and segregating when the between-donor standard deviation exceeded 5%. To diagnose cytomegalovirus status from the catalog of TCR beta chain sequences, a statistical classification framework was built. In a later analysis, V and J genes were assigned by comparing TCR nucleotide sequences against IMGT/GENE-DB human TR gene sequences. Using the TCRdist pipeline, a later analysis assigned CDR3 sequences along with most-parsimonious VDJ recombination scenarios. In a later analysis, each TCR beta chain was defined by its CDR3 amino acid sequence together with its V-gene family, and reads lacking a unique V-gene family were excluded. As a way to deal with suspected cross-contamination and a sequencing artifact, a later analysis dropped 592 nucleotide sequences that were highly shared and had low generation probability. In a later analysis, a clonal expansion index for each public chain was calculated from normalized within-repertoire ranks of inferred template counts. In a later analysis, generation probabilities were computed using a VDJ recombination model fitted to out-of-frame rearrangements, and the results were checked against IGoR. A later analysis scored TCR-TCR, TCR-HLA and TCR-CMV co-occurrence with hypergeometric tests, applying a repertoire-size bias correction to TCR pairs. In a later analysis, false discovery rates were estimated by permuting HLA or CMV assignments 20 times. In a later analysis, co-occurring TCRs were grouped with DBSCAN, and TCRdist sequence similarity was added when clustering was performed within HLA-allele-positive subsets. For co-occurrence clustering, repertoires with fewer than 30,000 or more than 120,000 public chains were excluded, along with five repertoires with anomalous nucleotide sharing. The immuneACCESS repertoire file appears here via TCRdb, limited to in-frame rearrangements. These files lack a portion of the clones; in checked studies, under half of the deficit traces to unresolved V genes, and the cause of the others is not known. V, J and clone size are taken as reported in that table, and D and trimming were inferred from the DNA itself. This sample's clone table shows about 110,000 clones. Jointly, the top ten make up approximately 6.2% of the sample.

Here is what the overall study found, with its caveats: An association between a missense DCLRE1C variant and V-gene and J-gene trimming of TCR beta chains was found in a later genetic analysis and replicated in an independent cohort. Strong co-occurrence of HLA alleles, especially DR and DQ, made assigning TCR associations to individual alleles difficult. Correlated functional status among segregating V segments might be attributable to linkage disequilibrium, but an unknown experimental factor could not be ruled out. Because counts were too low, roughly 18 rarely observed V segments, including chromosome 9 orphons, were left out of the earlier analysis of about 500 of the donors. A later analysis found that most CMV-associated TCR beta chains appeared HLA-restricted, with HLA associations seemingly driven largely by CMV exposure. Immune exposure information for the cohort was limited to CMV serostatus. Because the 87-base-pair reads could not distinguish some IMGT-functional V segments, including TRBV6-2 and TRBV6-3, those segments were excluded. A further reported finding was that TCR beta sequences accurately predicted the HLA-A and HLA-B alleles for most subjects in the first cohort. The study gave a list of around 170 TCR beta chains associated with cytomegalovirus. A few of the identified cytomegalovirus-associated TCR beta chains were confirmed in vitro to be specific for cytomegalovirus antigens. The classifier was reported to diagnose cytomegalovirus status with high specificity and sensitivity in both the original and validation cohorts. According to a later genetic analysis, donors in an Asian-associated ancestry cluster had fewer N-insertions in productive TCRs than the roughly 670-donor mean. A cluster of highly shared sequence variants was judged likely to be a technical artifact of the sequencing pipeline. An earlier analysis of approximately 530 of the donors showed that most TCR beta V segments appeared in productive rearrangements either about 87% or about 30% of the time, which broadly matched IMGT annotations. Several of the top co-occurrence clusters appeared to be linked to parvovirus B19, influenza, CMV and Epstein-Barr virus, according to a later analysis. Specific HLA alleles were associated with 16,951 TCR beta sequences at a false discovery rate of 0.05 in a later analysis. While some public TCRs were present in many individuals, most TCR sequences turned up only very rarely across donors. Sequencing depth was assumed to be roughly uniform across donors in the presence/absence analyses, though that assumption may not hold. Compared with equally common non-associated chains, HLA-associated TCR beta chains in a later analysis were more clonally expanded and had lower generation probabilities. HLA typing was unavailable for some donors at each locus, so association tests used only the typed subset. According to a later analysis, TCR association rates differed among HLA loci, with DRB1 alleles showing the most associated TCRs and HLA-C alleles showing the fewest. In this cohort, only TCR beta chains were sequenced, and detectable features were limited by the absence of alpha or paired-chain data. According to the authors, the approach could potentially be generalized to other disease states and immunological phenotypes.

This sequence uses TRBV4-3 and TRBJ2-2; TRBD1 might be the D gene, on 5 matching bases. Sample: PBMCs. This TCR derives from a man aged 35-49 years in good health and CMV-seropositive. The CDR3: CASSQADRNTGELFF. The base sequence is TGCGCCAGCAGCCAAGCAGACAGGAACACCGGGGAGCTGTTTTTT.